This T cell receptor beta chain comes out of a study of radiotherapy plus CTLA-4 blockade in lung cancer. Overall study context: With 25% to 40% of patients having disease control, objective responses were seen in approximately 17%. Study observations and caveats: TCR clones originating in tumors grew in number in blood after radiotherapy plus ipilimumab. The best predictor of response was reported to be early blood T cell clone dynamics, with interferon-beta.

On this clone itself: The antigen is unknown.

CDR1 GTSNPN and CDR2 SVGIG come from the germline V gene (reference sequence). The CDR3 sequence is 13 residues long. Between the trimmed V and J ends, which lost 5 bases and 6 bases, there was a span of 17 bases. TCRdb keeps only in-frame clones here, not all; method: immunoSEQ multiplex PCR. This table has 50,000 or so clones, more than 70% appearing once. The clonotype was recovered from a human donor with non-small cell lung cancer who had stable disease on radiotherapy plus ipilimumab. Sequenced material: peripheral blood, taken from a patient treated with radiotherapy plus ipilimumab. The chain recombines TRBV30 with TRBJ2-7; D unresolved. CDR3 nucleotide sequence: TGTGCCTGGGGATCCCCATTGGTAGGCGAGCAGTACTTC. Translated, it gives CAWGSPLVGEQYF.